This T cell receptor beta chain was profiled in a study of blood T cell repertoires in COVID-19. Across the study: There were acute and convalescent COVID-19 samples, and they came from the United States, Italy and Spain. Sample material is recorded as cDNA or gDNA derived from T cells, B-cell-depleted T cells, or PBMCs.

The CDR3 covers 15 residues. V dropped 6 bases and J dropped 3 bases, with 14 bases sitting between them. Germline CDR1 and CDR2: MNHEY and SMNVEV (reference sequence). This clone was counted between two and nine times. Authors' processing steps: For nucleated cells, counts were estimated from reference gene primer amplification. TCRdb's copy holds only in-frame clones and misses some; the assay was immunoSEQ multiplex PCR. From that table come the V and J calls and clone size; the DNA was used to work out D and trimming. This sample has 150,000 to 200,000 clones; 84% occur once, and the top ten carry approximately 2.6%.

This TCR came from a human donor with acute or convalescent COVID-19. The donor label of this sample is uncertain. The sequencing sample was made of peripheral blood. This rearrangement joins TRBV27 to TRBJ1-4; tentative D call: TRBD1 (5 bases). In nucleotides, the CDR3 is TGTGCCAGCAGACCAACGGGGGGAGCTAATGAAAAACTGTTTTTT. It encodes CASRPTGGANEKLFF.